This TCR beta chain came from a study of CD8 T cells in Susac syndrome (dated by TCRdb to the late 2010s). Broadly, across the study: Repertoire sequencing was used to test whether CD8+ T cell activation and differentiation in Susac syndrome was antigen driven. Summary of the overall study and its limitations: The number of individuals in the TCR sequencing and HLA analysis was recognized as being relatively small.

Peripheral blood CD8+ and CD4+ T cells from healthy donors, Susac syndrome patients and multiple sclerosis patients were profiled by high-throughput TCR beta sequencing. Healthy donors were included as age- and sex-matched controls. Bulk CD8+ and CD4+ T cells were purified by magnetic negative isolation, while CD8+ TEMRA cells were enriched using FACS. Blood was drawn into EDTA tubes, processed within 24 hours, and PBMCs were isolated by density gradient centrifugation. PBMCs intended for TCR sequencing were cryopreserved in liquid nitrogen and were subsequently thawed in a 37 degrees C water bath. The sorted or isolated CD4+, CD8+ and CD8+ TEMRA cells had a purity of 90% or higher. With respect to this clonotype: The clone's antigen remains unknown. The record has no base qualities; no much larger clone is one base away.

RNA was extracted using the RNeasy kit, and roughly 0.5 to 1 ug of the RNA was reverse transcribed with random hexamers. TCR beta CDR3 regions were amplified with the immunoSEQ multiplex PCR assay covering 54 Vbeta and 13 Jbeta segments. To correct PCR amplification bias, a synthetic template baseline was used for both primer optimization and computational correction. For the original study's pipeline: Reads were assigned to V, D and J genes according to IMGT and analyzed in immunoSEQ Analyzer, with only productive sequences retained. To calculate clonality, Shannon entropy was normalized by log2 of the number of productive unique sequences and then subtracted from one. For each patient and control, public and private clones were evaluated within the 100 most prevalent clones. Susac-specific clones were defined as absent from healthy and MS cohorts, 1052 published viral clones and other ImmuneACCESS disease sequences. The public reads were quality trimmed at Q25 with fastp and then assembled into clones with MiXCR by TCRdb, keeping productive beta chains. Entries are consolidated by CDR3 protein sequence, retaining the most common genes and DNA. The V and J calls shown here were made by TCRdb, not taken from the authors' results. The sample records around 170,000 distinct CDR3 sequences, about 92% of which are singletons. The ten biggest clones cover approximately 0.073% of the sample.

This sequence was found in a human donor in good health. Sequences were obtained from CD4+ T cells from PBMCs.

CDR3 sequence: CASSEIVGTSGEQYF. The bases are TGTGCCAGCAGTGAAATAGTTGGGACTAGCGGGGAGCAGTACTTC. The chain is encoded by TRBV2 joined to TRBJ2-7; the central 12 bases match TRBD2. From the germline V gene, CDR1 is SNHLY and CDR2 is FYNNEI. V is pruned by 2 bases and J by 7 bases, leaving 6 bases of the junction without a gene match. Counted from cysteine to phenylalanine, this CDR3 has 15 amino acids. The entry retains the CDR3 DNA only, 45 bases that are in frame from base 1.